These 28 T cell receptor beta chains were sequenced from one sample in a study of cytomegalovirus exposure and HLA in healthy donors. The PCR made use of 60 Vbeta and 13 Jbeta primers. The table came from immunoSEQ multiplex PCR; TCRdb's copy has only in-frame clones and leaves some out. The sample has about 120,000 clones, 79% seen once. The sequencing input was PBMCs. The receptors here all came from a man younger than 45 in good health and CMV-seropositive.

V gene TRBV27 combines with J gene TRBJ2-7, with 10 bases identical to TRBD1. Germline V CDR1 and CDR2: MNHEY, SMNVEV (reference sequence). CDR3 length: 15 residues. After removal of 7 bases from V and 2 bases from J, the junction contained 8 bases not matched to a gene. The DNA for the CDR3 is TGTGCCAGCAATGATAAGGGGACAGGGGCCTACGAGCAGTACTTC. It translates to CASNDKGTGAYEQYF.

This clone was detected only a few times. The CDR3, as DNA: TGTGCCAGCACAAAGAGAAGCGGTCAATCCTACGAGCAGTACTTC. Translating gives CASTKRSGQSYEQYF. This chain connects TRBV21-1 to TRBJ2-7; the listed D gene, TRBD2, was not tested against the DNA. TRBV21-1 constitutes a pseudogene. This CDR3 is 15 amino acids long.

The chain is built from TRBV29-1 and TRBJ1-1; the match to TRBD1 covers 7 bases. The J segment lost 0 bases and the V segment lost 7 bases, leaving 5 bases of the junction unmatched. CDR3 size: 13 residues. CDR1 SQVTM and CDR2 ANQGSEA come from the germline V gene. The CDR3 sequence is CSAMGQLNTEAFF. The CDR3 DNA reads TGCAGCGCCATGGGACAGTTGAACACTGAAGCTTTCTTT.

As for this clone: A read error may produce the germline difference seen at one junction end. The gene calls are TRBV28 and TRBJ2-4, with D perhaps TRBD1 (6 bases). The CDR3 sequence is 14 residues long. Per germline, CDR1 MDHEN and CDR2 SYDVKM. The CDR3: CASKGQLAKNSQYF. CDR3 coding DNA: TGTGCCAGCAAAGGACAGTTAGCCAAAAACAGTCAGTACTTC.

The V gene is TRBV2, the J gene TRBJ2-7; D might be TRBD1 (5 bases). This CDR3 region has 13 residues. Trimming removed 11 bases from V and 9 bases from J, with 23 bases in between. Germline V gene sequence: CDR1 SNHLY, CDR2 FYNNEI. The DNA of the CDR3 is TGTGCCGGTACAGCCCCCAGGGAAGTTAGGCAGTACTTC. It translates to CAGTAPREVRQYF.

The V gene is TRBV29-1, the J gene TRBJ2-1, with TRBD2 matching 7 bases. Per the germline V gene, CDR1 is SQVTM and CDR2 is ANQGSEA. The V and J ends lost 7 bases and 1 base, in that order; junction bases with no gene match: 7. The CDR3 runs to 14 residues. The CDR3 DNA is TGCAGCGCCTGGACTAGTAGTTCCTACAATGAGCAGTTCTTC. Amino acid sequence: CSAWTSSSYNEQFF.

CDR3 region: CSVEGLAGGSTDTQYF. DNA of the CDR3: TGCAGCGTTGAAGGGTTAGCGGGGGGCAGCACAGATACGCAGTATTTT. This chain links TRBV29-1 with TRBJ2-3, with 10 nucleotides matching TRBD2. The germline V gene has CDR1 SQVTM and CDR2 ANQGSEA. The CDR3 is 16 residues long. Trimming cost V 1 base and J 0 bases; bases outside gene matches: 4.

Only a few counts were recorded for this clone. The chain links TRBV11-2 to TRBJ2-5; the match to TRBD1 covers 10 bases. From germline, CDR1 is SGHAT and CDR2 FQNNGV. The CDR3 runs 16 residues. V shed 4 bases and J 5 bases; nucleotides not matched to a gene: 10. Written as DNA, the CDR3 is TGTGCCAGCAGCTCTTATGCGACAGGGGGCGGGGAGACCCAGTACTTC. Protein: CASSSYATGGGETQYF. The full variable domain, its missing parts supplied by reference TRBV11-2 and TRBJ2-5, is EAGVAQSPRYKIIEKRQSVAFWCNPISGHATLYWYQQILGQGPKLLIQFQNNGVVDDSQLPKDRFSAERLKGVDSTLKIQPAKLEDSAVYLCASSSYATGGGETQYFGPGTRLLVL.

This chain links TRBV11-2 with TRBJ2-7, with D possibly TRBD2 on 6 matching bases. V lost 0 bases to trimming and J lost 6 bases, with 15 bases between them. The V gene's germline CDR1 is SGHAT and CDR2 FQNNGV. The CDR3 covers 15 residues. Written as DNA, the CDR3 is TGTGCCAGCAGCTTAGATGTGGTAGCGGTTGGCGAGCAGTACTTC. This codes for CASSLDVVAVGEQYF.

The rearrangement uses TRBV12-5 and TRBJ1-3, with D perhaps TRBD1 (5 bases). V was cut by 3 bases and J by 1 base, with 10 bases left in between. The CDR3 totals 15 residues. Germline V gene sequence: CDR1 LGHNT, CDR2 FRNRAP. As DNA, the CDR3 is TGTGCTAGTGGTTTAGGGGTCGTGTCTGGAAACACCATATATTTT. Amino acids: CASGLGVVSGNTIYF.

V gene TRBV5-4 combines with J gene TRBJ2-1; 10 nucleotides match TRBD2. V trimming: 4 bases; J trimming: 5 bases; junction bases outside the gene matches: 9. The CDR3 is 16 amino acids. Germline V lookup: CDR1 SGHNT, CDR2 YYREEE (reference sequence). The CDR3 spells CASSPTAGGPDNEQFF. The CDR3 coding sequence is TGTGCCAGCAGCCCTACAGCGGGAGGGCCCGACAATGAGCAGTTCTTC.

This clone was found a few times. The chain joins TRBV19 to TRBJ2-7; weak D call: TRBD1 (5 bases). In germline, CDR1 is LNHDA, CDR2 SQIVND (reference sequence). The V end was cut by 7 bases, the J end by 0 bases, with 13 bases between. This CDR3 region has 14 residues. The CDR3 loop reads CASKQDRYSYEQYF. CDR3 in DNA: TGTGCCAGTAAACAGGACCGCTACTCCTACGAGCAGTACTTC.

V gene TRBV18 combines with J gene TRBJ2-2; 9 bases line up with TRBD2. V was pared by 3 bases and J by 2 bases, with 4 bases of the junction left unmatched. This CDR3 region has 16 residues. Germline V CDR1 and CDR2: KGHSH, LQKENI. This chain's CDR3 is CASSPELAGNTGELFF. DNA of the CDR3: TGTGCCAGCTCACCTGAGCTAGCGGGAAACACCGGGGAGCTGTTTTTT.

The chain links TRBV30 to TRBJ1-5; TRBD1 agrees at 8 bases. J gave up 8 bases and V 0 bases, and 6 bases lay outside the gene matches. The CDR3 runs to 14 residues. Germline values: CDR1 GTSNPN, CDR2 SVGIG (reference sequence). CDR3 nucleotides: TGTGCCTGGAGTGTTGACAGGGGCGTAGAGCCCCAGCATTTT. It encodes CAWSVDRGVEPQHF.

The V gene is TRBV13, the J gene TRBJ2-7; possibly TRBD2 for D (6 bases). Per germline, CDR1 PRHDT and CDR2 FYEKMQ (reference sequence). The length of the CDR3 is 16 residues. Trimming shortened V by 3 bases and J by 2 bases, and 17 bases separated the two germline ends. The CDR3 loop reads CASSFMLGTYTYEQYF. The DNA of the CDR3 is TGTGCCAGCAGCTTTATGTTGGGGACTTATACCTACGAGCAGTACTTC.

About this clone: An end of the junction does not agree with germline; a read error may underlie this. The CDR3 region is CSSSDRGAEAFF. DNA of the CDR3: TGTTCCAGCAGCGACAGGGGAGCTGAAGCTTTCTTT. The J gene is TRBJ1-1, the V gene TRBV7-9, with 8 bases aligning to TRBD1. The germline V gene encodes CDR1 SEHNR and CDR2 FQNEAQ (reference sequence). There are 12 residues in the CDR3.

The CDR3 here is CASSLSVARITEAFF. CDR3 coding DNA: TGTGCCAGCAGCCTAAGTGTGGCCAGAATCACTGAAGCTTTCTTT. This chain links TRBV14 with TRBJ1-1; D unresolved. Germline V lookup: CDR1 SGHDN, CDR2 FVKESK. Trimming shortened V by 4 bases and J by 4 bases, and 16 bases separated the two germline ends. The CDR3 length is 15 residues.

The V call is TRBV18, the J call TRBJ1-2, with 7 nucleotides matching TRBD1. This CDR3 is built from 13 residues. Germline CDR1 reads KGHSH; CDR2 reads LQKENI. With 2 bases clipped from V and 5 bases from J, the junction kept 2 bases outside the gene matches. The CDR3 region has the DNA TGTGCCAGCTCACCAGGGACAGCTTATGGCTACACCTTC. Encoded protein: CASSPGTAYGYTF. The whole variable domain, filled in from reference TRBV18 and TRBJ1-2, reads NAGVMQNPRHLVRRRGQEARLRCSPMKGHSHVYWYRQLPEEGLKFMVYLQKENIIDESGMPKERFSAEFPKEGPSILRIQQVVRGDSAAYFCASSPGTAYGYTFGSGTRLTVV.

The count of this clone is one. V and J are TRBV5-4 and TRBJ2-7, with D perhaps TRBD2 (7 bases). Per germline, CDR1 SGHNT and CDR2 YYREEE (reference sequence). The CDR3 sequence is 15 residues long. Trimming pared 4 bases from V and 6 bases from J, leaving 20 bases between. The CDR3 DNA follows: TGTGCCAGCAGCGGGGGTCGCGGGGGCTTGGTCGAGCAGTACTTC. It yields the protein CASSGGRGGLVEQYF.

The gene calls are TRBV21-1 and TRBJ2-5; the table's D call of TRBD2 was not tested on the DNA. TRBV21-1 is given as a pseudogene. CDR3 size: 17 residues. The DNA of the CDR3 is TGTGCCAGCAGCAAAGGTGTTAGCACACTCCTCGAGGAGACCCAGTACTTC. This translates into CASSKGVSTLLEETQYF.

The CDR3 reads CSGGLATDTQYF. CDR3 bases: TGCAGCGGCGGACTAGCAACAGATACGCAGTATTTT. The rearrangement uses TRBV29-1 and TRBJ2-3, with 8 nucleotides matching TRBD2. The junction had 3 bases not matched to a gene; V was cut back by 7 bases and J by 3 bases. Germline lookup yields CDR1 SQVTM and CDR2 ANQGSEA. The CDR3 length is 12 residues.

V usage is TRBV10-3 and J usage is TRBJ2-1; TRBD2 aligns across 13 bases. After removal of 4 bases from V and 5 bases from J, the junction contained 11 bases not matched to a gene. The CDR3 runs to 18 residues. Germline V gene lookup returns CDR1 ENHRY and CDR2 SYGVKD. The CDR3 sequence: CAISGFGGLAGLNNEQFF. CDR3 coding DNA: TGTGCCATCAGTGGATTCGGGGGACTAGCGGGGCTTAACAATGAGCAGTTCTTC.

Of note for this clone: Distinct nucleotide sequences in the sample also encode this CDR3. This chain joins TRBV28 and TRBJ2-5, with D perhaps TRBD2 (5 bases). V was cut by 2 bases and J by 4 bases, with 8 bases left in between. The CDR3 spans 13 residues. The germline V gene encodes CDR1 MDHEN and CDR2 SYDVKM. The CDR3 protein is CASSLSGRETQYF. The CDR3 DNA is TGTGCCAGCAGTTTAAGCGGCAGAGAGACCCAGTACTTC.

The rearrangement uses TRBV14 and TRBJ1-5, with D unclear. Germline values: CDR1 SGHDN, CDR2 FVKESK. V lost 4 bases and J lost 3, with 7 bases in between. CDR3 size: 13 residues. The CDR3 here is CASSRTPNQPQHF. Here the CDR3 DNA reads TGTGCCAGCAGCCGAACACCCAATCAGCCCCAGCATTTT.

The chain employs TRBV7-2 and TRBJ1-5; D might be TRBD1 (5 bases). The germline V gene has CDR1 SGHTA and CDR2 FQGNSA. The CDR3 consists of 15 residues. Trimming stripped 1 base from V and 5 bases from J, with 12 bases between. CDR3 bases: TGTGCCAGCAGCTTAGTAGCGGGGGTAGATCAGCCCCAGCATTTT. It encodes CASSLVAGVDQPQHF.

The CDR3 loop reads CASRRDRGDTEAFF. DNA for the CDR3: TGTGCCAGCAGACGAGACAGGGGAGACACTGAAGCTTTCTTT. The chain has TRBV6-5 and TRBJ1-1; 8 bases map to TRBD1. V was clipped by 6 bases and J by 3 bases; unmatched bases: 6. CDR3 length: 14 amino acids. Germline V gene lookup returns CDR1 MNHEY and CDR2 SVGAGI.

The CDR3 sequence is CAWETGETQYF. As DNA, the CDR3 is TGTGCCTGGGAGACTGGCGAGACCCAGTACTTC. This chain links TRBV30 with TRBJ2-5; no firm D call. Trimming left V 5 bases short and J 5 bases short, with 9 bases between. The germline CDR1 and CDR2 sequences are GTSNPN and SVGIG (reference sequence). The CDR3 extends over 11 amino acids. The whole variable domain, filled in from reference TRBV30 and TRBJ2-5, reads SQTIHQWPATLVQPVGSPLSLECTVEGTSNPNLYWYRQAAGRGLQLLFYSVGIGQISSEVPQNLSASRPQDRQFILSSKKLLLSDSGFYLCAWETGETQYFGPGTRLLVL.

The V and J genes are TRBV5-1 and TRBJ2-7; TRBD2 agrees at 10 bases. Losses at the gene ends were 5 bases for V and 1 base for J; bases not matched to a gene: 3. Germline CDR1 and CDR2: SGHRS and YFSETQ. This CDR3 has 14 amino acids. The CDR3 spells CASRGLATSYEQYF. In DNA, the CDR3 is TGCGCCAGCAGGGGACTAGCGACATCCTACGAGCAGTACTTC. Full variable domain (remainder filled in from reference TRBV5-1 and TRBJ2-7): KAGVTQTPRYLIKTRGQQVTLSCSPISGHRSVSWYQQTPGQGLQFLFEYFSETQRNKGNFPGRFSGRQFSNSRSEMNVSTLELGDSALYLCASRGLATSYEQYFGPGTRLTVT.